The source of this T cell receptor (beta chain) is a study of blood T cell repertoires in COVID-19. Generated by immunoSEQ multiplex PCR, the TCRdb table keeps only in-frame clones and is missing some. The sample consists of approximately 300,000 clones, around 89% of them appearing once. The germline gives CDR1 MNHEY, CDR2 SVGAGI. CDR3 length equals 15 residues. Between the trimmed V and J ends, which lost 9 bases and 3 bases, there was a span of 19 bases. Sequenced: PBMCs or T cells enriched from blood (not recorded which). The receptor was derived from a woman younger than 35 with acute COVID-19. The chain employs TRBV6-5 and TRBJ2-3; D gene ambiguous. The CDR3 bases are TGTGCCAGTAAGACCCGACCAATCGGGACAGATACGCAGTATTTT. Protein product: CASKTRPIGTDTQYF.